Sequencing of this T cell receptor beta chain was carried out in a study of blood T cells in healthy people across ages. With regard to this clonotype: Antigen: not known.

A second about 7 to 11 cycle PCR used barcoded and J-beta primers. TCRdb re-called the 5' RACE reads through MiXCR, storing one row per CDR3 protein. The sample contains about 1.8 million distinct CDR3 sequences, 40% to 55% of which appear only once. Study-level points and caveats: Roughly linear declines in TCR beta diversity per million T cells occurred with age.

CDR3 size: 16 residues. V gave up 1 base and J gave up 2 bases, with 13 bases separating them. CDR1 and CDR2 from the germline V gene are SEHNR and FQNEAQ (reference sequence). In each sample, at least 6.5 million PBMCs were isolated. RNA extraction gave at least 5.5 micrograms of total RNA per sample. The V call is TRBV7-9, the J call TRBJ2-3; D remains ambiguous. Sequenced sample: blood. This clonotype originated in a woman aged 40 to 49 in good health. CDR3 loop: CASSLVRAPTTDTQYF. CDR3 nucleotides: TGTGCCAGCAGCTTAGTACGAGCTCCCACCACAGATACGCAGTATTTT.